This TCR beta chain was retrieved from a study of molecular identifiers for immune sequencing clone quantification. About the research overall: Replicate experiments took RNA from around 18,000 or 91,000 naive CD8 cells, divided it five ways and sequenced four.

The CDR3 consists of 17 residues. Germline V gene lookup returns CDR1 SGHVS and CDR2 FQNEAQ. V lost 3 bases to trimming and J lost 4 bases; unmatched junction nucleotides: 10. TCRdb redid the calling of the PCR reads with MiXCR, one entry per CDR3 protein. The table includes 2,500 or so distinct CDR3 sequences, over 15% detected once. The material sequenced was naive CD8+ T cells from blood, with Jurkat cell RNA spiked in. Subset noted: FACS-sorted CD8+CD4-CCR7+CD45RA+ naive T cells. V is TRBV7-8 and J is TRBJ2-3; 10 positions match TRBD2. The TCR was taken from a human donor in good health. Some libraries in this study had Jurkat cell RNA spiked in. The CDR3 bases are TGTGCCAGCAGCTTCCTCGCTAGCGGGAGATTGTCAGATACGCAGTATTTT. Encoded protein: CASSFLASGRLSDTQYF.